The rows below give T cell receptor beta chains drawn from one sample of a study of T cells in Graves' hyperthyroidism and ophthalmopathy. MiXCR was run by TCRdb on the multiplex PCR reads, yielding one entry per CDR3 protein. This table has about 560,000 distinct CDR3 sequences, about a sixth appearing once. Sequenced material: blood. The receptors derive from a young woman with Graves' hyperthyroidism. Each CDR3 is given with its conserved first and last residue. D genes are given only for firm matches. Expanded clones are given a class, and other clones once, few, many or no size at all.

D: TRBD1; J: TRBJ2-7; size: NA; V: TRBV6-6; CDR3: CASSYIAGTGVSEQYF; DNA: TGTGCCAGCAGTTACATCGCGGGGACAGGGGTTTCGGAGCAGTACTTC
D: NA; J: TRBJ2-3; size: many; V: TRBV7-9; CDR3: CASSFRQSPSTDTQYF; DNA: TGTGCCAGCAGCTTCCGCCAGTCACCTAGCACAGATACGCAGTATTTT
D: NA; J: TRBJ2-3; size: NA; V: TRBV27; CDR3: CASSRQKDTQYF; DNA: TGTGCCAGCAGCAGACAGAAAGATACGCAGTATTTT
D: NA; J: TRBJ2-3; size: many; V: TRBV3-1; CDR3: CASSQDWHQSTDTQYF; DNA: TGTGCCAGCAGCCAAGATTGGCACCAAAGCACAGATACGCAGTATTTT
D: TRBD1; J: TRBJ2-1; size: few; V: TRBV6-2/TRBV6-3; CDR3: CASHTGTGGNEQFF; DNA: TGTGCCAGCCATACAGGAACAGGGGGCAATGAGCAGTTCTTC
D: NA; J: TRBJ2-3; size: few; V: TRBV6-1; CDR3: CASSVRGAVADTQYF; DNA: TGTGCCAGCAGTGTTCGGGGGGCGGTGGCAGATACGCAGTATTTT
D: NA; J: TRBJ1-2; size: NA; V: TRBV28; CDR3: CASSLSWSPSGGYTF; DNA: TGTGCCAGCAGTTTATCGTGGAGCCCGTCGGGGGGCTACACCTTC
D: NA; J: TRBJ1-3; size: many; V: TRBV7-2; CDR3: CASSLAGVGNTIYF; DNA: TGTGCCAGCAGCTTAGCTGGGGTTGGAAACACCATATATTTT
D: TRBD2; J: TRBJ2-2; size: many; V: TRBV6-2/TRBV6-3; CDR3: CASSRSGGNTGELFF; DNA: TGTGCCAGCAGCCGTAGCGGGGGTAACACCGGGGAGCTGTTTTTT
D: NA; J: TRBJ1-6; size: NA; V: TRBV27; CDR3: CASSHEGGRLKSPLHF; DNA: TGTGCCAGCAGCCATGAAGGGGGACGACTTAAATCACCCCTCCACTTT
D: TRBD2; J: TRBJ2-3; size: many; V: TRBV4-2; CDR3: CASSQELAERDTQYF; DNA: TGTGCCAGCAGCCAAGAACTAGCGGAGAGGGATACGCAGTATTTT
D: NA; J: TRBJ1-5; size: NA; V: TRBV12-5; CDR3: CASGLGDQPQHF; DNA: TGTGCTAGTGGTTTAGGGGATCAGCCCCAGCATTTT
D: TRBD1; J: TRBJ2-7; size: few; V: TRBV7-9; CDR3: CASSLAQWDRATGGEQYF; DNA: TGTGCCAGCAGCTTAGCGCAGTGGGACAGGGCCACCGGGGGCGAGCAGTACTTC
D: NA; J: TRBJ2-3; size: many; V: TRBV7-9; CDR3: CASSPNVGGRDTQYF; DNA: TGTGCCAGCAGCCCCAATGTGGGGGGCCGTGATACGCAGTATTTT
D: NA; J: TRBJ2-2; size: few; V: TRBV12-3/TRBV12-4; CDR3: CASSPTTWGRVDAGELFF; DNA: TGTGCCAGCAGTCCGACCACATGGGGGCGGGTTGACGCCGGGGAGCTGTTTTTT
D: NA; J: TRBJ2-7; size: many; V: TRBV12-3/TRBV12-4; CDR3: CASSSGGGNEQYF; DNA: TGTGCCAGCAGTTCCGGAGGCGGGAACGAGCAGTACTTC
D: NA; J: TRBJ1-4; size: NA; V: TRBV4-3; CDR3: CASSQELSGGATNEKLFF; DNA: TGCGCCAGCAGCCAAGAATTAAGTGGGGGCGCAACTAATGAAAAACTGTTTTTT
D: NA; J: TRBJ2-3; size: many; V: TRBV11-2; CDR3: CASSLGPPQYF; DNA: TGTGCCAGCAGCCTCGGTCCTCCGCAGTATTTT
D: TRBD1; J: TRBJ2-7; size: many; V: TRBV6-5; CDR3: CASSSDRVGSYEQYF; DNA: TGTGCCAGCAGTTCTGACAGGGTGGGGAGTTACGAGCAGTACTTC
D: NA; J: TRBJ2-1; size: NA; V: TRBV5-7; CDR3: CASSLAGGTQSYNEPFF; DNA: TGTGCCAGCAGCTTGGCCGGCGGGACTCAGTCGTACAATGAGCCGTTCTTC
D: NA; J: TRBJ2-5; size: many; V: TRBV7-9; CDR3: CASSLDAGRGETQYF; DNA: TGTGCCAGCAGCTTAGACGCGGGACGGGGAGAGACCCAGTACTTC
D: NA; J: TRBJ2-7; size: many; V: TRBV5-8; CDR3: CASSSQPGNYEQYF; DNA: TGTGCCAGCAGCTCCCAACCGGGGAACTACGAGCAGTACTTC
D: NA; J: TRBJ1-4; size: few; V: TRBV12-3/TRBV12-4; CDR3: CASSLALGGREEKLFF; DNA: TGTGCCAGCAGTTTAGCCCTCGGGGGGCGGGAAGAAAAACTGTTTTTT
D: TRBD1; J: TRBJ2-7; size: few; V: TRBV2; CDR3: CASSRGQGEAYEQYF; DNA: TGTGCCAGCAGTCGGGGACAGGGGGAGGCCTACGAGCAGTACTTC
D: TRBD2; J: TRBJ2-3; size: many; V: TRBV7-2; CDR3: CASSLVSSGASTDTQYF; DNA: TGTGCCAGCAGCTTAGTGTCTAGCGGGGCTAGCACAGATACGCAGTATTTT
D: NA; J: TRBJ2-7; size: few; V: TRBV19; CDR3: CASSDFRDGYEQYF; DNA: TGTGCCAGTAGTGACTTTCGGGACGGGTACGAGCAGTACTTC
D: TRBD2; J: TRBJ2-7; size: many; V: TRBV19; CDR3: CASSIAGGYEQYF; DNA: TGTGCCAGCAGTATAGCGGGGGGCTACGAGCAGTACTTC
D: TRBD2; J: TRBJ2-1; size: few; V: TRBV5-6; CDR3: CASSLGTSGTEQFF; DNA: TGTGCCAGCAGCTTGGGGACTAGCGGTACTGAGCAGTTCTTC
D: TRBD1; J: TRBJ1-6; size: NA; V: TRBV27; CDR3: CASTKQGANSPLHF; DNA: TGTGCCAGCACAAAACAGGGGGCTAATTCACCCCTCCACTTT
D: NA; J: TRBJ2-3; size: many; V: TRBV5-1; CDR3: CASSFGPGADTQYF; DNA: TGCGCCAGCAGCTTTGGTCCGGGAGCAGATACGCAGTATTTT
D: TRBD2; J: TRBJ2-5; size: many; V: TRBV28; CDR3: CASSPRGVAGWETQYF; DNA: TGTGCCAGCAGTCCCCGGGGGGTAGCGGGATGGGAGACCCAGTACTTC
D: NA; J: TRBJ2-5; size: many; V: TRBV6-1; CDR3: CASSEVRDQETQYF; DNA: TGTGCCAGCAGTGAAGTCAGGGATCAAGAGACCCAGTACTTC
D: NA; J: TRBJ2-7; size: NA; V: TRBV14; CDR3: CASSHGPGTSYEQYF; DNA: TGTGCCAGCAGCCATGGTCCGGGAACCTCCTACGAGCAGTACTTC
D: TRBD1; J: TRBJ2-7; size: few; V: TRBV7-9; CDR3: CASSLDRGFSYEQYF; DNA: TGTGCCAGCAGCTTAGACAGGGGTTTCTCCTACGAGCAGTACTTC
D: TRBD2; J: TRBJ2-2; size: few; V: TRBV12-5; CDR3: CASGLVSSGLGFTGELFF; DNA: TGTGCTAGTGGTTTGGTTTCATCGGGACTAGGATTCACCGGGGAGCTGTTTTTT
D: TRBD1; J: TRBJ2-7; size: NA; V: TRBV25-1; CDR3: CASTDMGTGDAGRQYF; DNA: TGTGCCAGCACGGATATGGGGACAGGGGACGCTGGGAGGCAGTACTTC
D: TRBD1; J: TRBJ2-7; size: few; V: TRBV19; CDR3: CASSIWTGHDNGEQYF; DNA: TGTGCCAGTAGTATTTGGACAGGCCACGACAACGGAGAGCAGTACTTC
D: NA; J: TRBJ1-1; size: many; V: TRBV12-3/TRBV12-4; CDR3: CASSPPGRGIRNTEAFF; DNA: TGTGCCAGCAGTCCCCCCGGCAGGGGAATACGCAACACTGAAGCTTTCTTT
D: TRBD1; J: TRBJ2-7; size: NA; V: TRBV7-9; CDR3: CASSSDREQEQYF; DNA: TGTGCCAGCAGCTCCGACAGGGAGCAAGAGCAGTACTTC
D: NA; J: TRBJ1-5; size: many; V: TRBV7-8; CDR3: CASSFLYSNQPQHF; DNA: TGTGCCAGCAGTTTCCTTTATAGCAATCAGCCCCAGCATTTT
D: TRBD1; J: TRBJ1-4; size: NA; V: TRBV11-2; CDR3: CASSFNRGDEKLFF; DNA: TGTGCCAGCAGCTTTAACAGGGGCGATGAAAAACTGTTTTTT
D: TRBD1; J: TRBJ1-2; size: many; V: TRBV13; CDR3: CASSYRTGGDYGYTF; DNA: TGTGCCAGCAGCTATAGGACAGGGGGTGACTATGGCTACACCTTC
D: NA; J: TRBJ2-5; size: few; V: TRBV20-1; CDR3: CSARDPGGRVTQETQYF; DNA: TGCAGTGCTAGAGATCCTGGGGGGCGGGTAACCCAAGAGACCCAGTACTTC
D: NA; J: TRBJ2-2; size: few; V: TRBV28; CDR3: CASSFPQGGTGELFF; DNA: TGTGCCAGCAGTTTCCCACAGGGAGGCACCGGGGAGCTGTTTTTT
D: NA; J: TRBJ2-5; size: many; V: TRBV20-1; CDR3: CSASKETQYF; DNA: TGCAGTGCTAGTAAAGAGACCCAGTACTTC
D: NA; J: TRBJ1-2; size: NA; V: TRBV5-5; CDR3: CASSLGRVVGYTF; DNA: TGTGCCAGCAGCTTGGGCAGGGTTGTTGGCTACACCTTC
D: NA; J: TRBJ1-6; size: few; V: TRBV4-1; CDR3: CASRDGAASNSPLHF; DNA: TGCGCCAGTCGGGACGGGGCAGCGAGCAATTCACCCCTCCACTTT
D: TRBD2; J: TRBJ2-3; size: many; V: TRBV12-3/TRBV12-4; CDR3: CASSPSRLAGGRDTQYF; DNA: TGTGCCAGCAGCCCCTCCCGACTAGCGGGGGGGAGAGATACGCAGTATTTT
D: NA; J: TRBJ2-5; size: many; V: TRBV3-1; CDR3: CASSKEETQYF; DNA: TGTGCCAGCAGCAAAGAGGAGACCCAGTACTTC
D: TRBD1; J: TRBJ1-4; size: many; V: TRBV2; CDR3: CATNRGEEKLFF; DNA: TGTGCCACCAACAGGGGGGAAGAAAAACTGTTTTTT
D: TRBD1; J: TRBJ1-5; size: NA; V: TRBV20-1; CDR3: CSAETGLNQPQHF; DNA: TGCAGTGCGGAGACAGGGTTAAACCAGCCCCAGCATTTT
D: TRBD2; J: TRBJ2-3; size: NA; V: TRBV9; CDR3: CASSAGLASTDTQYF; DNA: TGTGCCAGCAGCGCCGGACTAGCGAGCACAGATACGCAGTATTTT
D: NA; J: TRBJ2-1; size: many; V: TRBV12-3/TRBV12-4; CDR3: CASSFSDNEQFF; DNA: TGTGCCAGCAGTTTCTCCGACAATGAGCAGTTCTTC
D: NA; J: TRBJ1-2; size: many; V: TRBV24-1; CDR3: CATSDSGRNNYGYTF; DNA: TGTGCCACCAGTGATTCGGGCAGAAATAACTATGGCTACACCTTC
D: TRBD1; J: TRBJ2-7; size: many; V: TRBV28; CDR3: CASRFRDRGHEQYF; DNA: TGTGCCAGCAGGTTTCGGGACAGAGGCCACGAGCAGTACTTC
D: NA; J: TRBJ2-7; size: many; V: TRBV28; CDR3: CASSLLMAYEQYF; DNA: TGTGCCAGCAGTTTACTAATGGCCTACGAGCAGTACTTC
D: NA; J: TRBJ1-1; size: NA; V: TRBV7-7; CDR3: CASSLALGQANTEAFF; DNA: TGTGCTAGCAGCTTAGCGCTTGGACAAGCGAACACTGAAGCTTTCTTT
D: TRBD2; J: TRBJ2-1; size: many; V: TRBV28; CDR3: CASSPLAGVGNEQFF; DNA: TGTGCCAGCAGCCCCTTAGCGGGAGTTGGCAATGAGCAGTTCTTC
D: NA; J: TRBJ1-2; size: many; V: TRBV20-1; CDR3: CSARDVGSDGYTF; DNA: TGCAGTGCTAGAGATGTCGGGAGTGATGGCTACACCTTC